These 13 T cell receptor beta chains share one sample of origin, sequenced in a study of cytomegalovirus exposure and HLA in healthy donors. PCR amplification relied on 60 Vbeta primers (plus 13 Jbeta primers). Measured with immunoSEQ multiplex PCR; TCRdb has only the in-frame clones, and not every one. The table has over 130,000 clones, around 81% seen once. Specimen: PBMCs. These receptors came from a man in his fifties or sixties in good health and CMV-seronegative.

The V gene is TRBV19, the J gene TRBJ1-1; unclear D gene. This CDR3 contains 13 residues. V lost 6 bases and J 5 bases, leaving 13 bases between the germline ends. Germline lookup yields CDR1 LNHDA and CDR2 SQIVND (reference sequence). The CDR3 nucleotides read TGTGCCAGTAGACTAATCGCGGGGACTGAAGCTTTCTTT. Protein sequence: CASRLIAGTEAFF.

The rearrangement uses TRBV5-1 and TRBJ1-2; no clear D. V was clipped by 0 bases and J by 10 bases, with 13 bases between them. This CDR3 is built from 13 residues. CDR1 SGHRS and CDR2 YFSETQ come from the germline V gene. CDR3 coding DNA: TGCGCCAGCAGCTTGGGAGGAGAACGGCACTACACCTTC. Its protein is CASSLGGERHYTF.

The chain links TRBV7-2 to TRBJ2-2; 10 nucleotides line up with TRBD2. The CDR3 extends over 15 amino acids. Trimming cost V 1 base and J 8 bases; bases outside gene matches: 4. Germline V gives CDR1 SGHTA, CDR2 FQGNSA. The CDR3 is CASSLDLAGVGELFF. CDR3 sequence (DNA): TGTGCCAGCAGCTTAGACCTAGCGGGAGTGGGGGAGCTGTTTTTT. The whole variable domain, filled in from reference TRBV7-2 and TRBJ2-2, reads GAGVSQSPSNKVTEKGKDVELRCDPISGHTALYWYRQSLGQGLEFLIYFQGNSAPDKSGLPSDRFSAERTGGSVSTLTIQRTQQEDSAVYLCASSLDLAGVGELFFGEGSRLTVL.

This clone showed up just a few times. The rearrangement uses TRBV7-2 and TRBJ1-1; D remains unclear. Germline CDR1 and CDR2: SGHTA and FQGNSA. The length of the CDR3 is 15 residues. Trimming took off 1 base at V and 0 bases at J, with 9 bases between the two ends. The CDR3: CASSLVRVVNTEAFF. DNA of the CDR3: TGTGCCAGCAGCTTAGTGAGGGTTGTGAACACTGAAGCTTTCTTT. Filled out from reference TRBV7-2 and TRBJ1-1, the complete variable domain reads GAGVSQSPSNKVTEKGKDVELRCDPISGHTALYWYRQSLGQGLEFLIYFQGNSAPDKSGLPSDRFSAERTGGSVSTLTIQRTQQEDSAVYLCASSLVRVVNTEAFFGQGTRLTVV.

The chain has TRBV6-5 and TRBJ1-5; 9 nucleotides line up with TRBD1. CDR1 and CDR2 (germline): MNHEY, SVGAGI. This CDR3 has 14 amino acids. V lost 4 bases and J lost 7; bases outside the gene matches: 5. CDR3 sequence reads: CASSFRQGGQPQHF. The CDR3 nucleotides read TGTGCCAGCAGTTTCCGACAGGGGGGGCAGCCCCAGCATTTT.

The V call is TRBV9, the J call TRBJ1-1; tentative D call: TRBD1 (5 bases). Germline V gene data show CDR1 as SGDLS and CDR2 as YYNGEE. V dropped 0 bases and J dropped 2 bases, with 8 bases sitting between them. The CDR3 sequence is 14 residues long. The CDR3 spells CASSVGWTNTEAFF. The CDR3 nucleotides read TGTGCCAGCAGCGTAGGGTGGACAAACACTGAAGCTTTCTTT.

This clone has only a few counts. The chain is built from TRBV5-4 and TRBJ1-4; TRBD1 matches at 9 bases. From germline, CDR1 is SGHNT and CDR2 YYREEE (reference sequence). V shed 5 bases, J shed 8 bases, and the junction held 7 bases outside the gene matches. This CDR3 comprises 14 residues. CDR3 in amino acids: CASSLQGAGEKLFF. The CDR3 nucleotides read TGTGCCAGCAGTTTACAGGGGGCGGGGGAAAAACTGTTTTTT.

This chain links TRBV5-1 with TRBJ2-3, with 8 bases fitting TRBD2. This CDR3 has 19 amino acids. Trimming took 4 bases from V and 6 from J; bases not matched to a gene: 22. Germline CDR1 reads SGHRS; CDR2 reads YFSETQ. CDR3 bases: TGCGCCAGCAGCCTGGGTGCGGGAGGCTCGGAGCTGGGGTTCGATACGCAGTATTTT. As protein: CASSLGAGGSELGFDTQYF.

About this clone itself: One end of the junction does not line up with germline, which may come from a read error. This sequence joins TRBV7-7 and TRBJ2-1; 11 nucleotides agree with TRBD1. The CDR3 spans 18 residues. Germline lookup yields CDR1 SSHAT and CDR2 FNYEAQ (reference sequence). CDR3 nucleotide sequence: TGTGCTAGCAGCCCCGGGACAGGGGGACGGAGATCCTACAATGAGCAGTTCTTC. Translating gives CASSPGTGGRRSYNEQFF. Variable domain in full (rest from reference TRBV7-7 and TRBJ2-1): GAGVSQSPRYKVTKRGQDVTLRCDPISSHATLYWYQQALGQGPEFLTYFNYEAQPDKSGLPSDRFSAERPEGSISTLTIQRTEQRDSAMYRCASSPGTGGRRSYNEQFFGPGTRLTVL.

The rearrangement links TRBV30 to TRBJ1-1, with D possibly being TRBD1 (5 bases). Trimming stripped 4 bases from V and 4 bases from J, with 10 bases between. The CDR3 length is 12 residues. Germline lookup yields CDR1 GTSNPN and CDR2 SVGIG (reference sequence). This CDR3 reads CAWTREVTEAFF. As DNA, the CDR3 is TGTGCCTGGACCAGGGAGGTCACTGAAGCTTTCTTT.

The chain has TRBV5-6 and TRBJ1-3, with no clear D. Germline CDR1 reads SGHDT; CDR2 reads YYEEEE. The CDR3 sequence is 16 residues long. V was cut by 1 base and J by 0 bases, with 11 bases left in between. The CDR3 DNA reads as TGTGCCAGCAGCTTGAGAGGGCTTACCTCTGGAAACACCATATATTTT. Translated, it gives CASSLRGLTSGNTIYF.

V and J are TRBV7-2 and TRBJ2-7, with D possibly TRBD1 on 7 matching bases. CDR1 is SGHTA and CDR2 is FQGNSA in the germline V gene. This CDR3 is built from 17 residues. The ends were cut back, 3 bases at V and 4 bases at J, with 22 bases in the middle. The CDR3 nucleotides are TGTGCCAGCAGCTTGGGGGGACCCTTCTCAGGGGGGTACGAGCAGTACTTC. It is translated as CASSLGGPFSGGYEQYF.

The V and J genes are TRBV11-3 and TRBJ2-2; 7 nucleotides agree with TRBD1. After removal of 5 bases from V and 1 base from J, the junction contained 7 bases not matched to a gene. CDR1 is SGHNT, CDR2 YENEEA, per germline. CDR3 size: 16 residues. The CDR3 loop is CASSPRGGGNTGELFF. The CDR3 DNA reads TGTGCCAGCAGCCCGAGAGGGGGCGGGAACACCGGGGAGCTGTTTTTT. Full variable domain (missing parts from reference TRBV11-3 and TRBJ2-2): EAGVVQSPRYKIIEKKQPVAFWCNPISGHNTLYWYLQNLGQGPELLIRYENEEAVDDSQLPKDRFSAERLKGVDSTLKIQPAELGDSAVYLCASSPRGGGNTGELFFGEGSRLTVL.